A selection of T cell receptor beta chains follows, all from one sample in a study of blood T cell repertoires in COVID-19. TCRdb's table, derived via immunoSEQ multiplex PCR, lists solely in-frame clones and lacks some. Among 300,000 to 350,000 clones listed, approximately 84% were seen once. Sequences were obtained from PBMCs or T cells enriched from blood (not recorded which). These receptors came from a woman aged 25 to 45 who had recovered from COVID-19. Both conserved end residues are part of each CDR3. D genes are given only for firm matches. A clone size is listed for some rows: how often the clone was seen (once, few, many), or a class if it is expanded.

d_gene	v_gene	abundance	len	j_gene	CDR3nt	CDR3aa
TRBD2	TRBV7-2	NA	17	TRBJ2-3	TGTGCCAGCAGCTTAGTGGTCAGCGGGGGGGCCCCAGATACGCAGTATTTT	CASSLVVSGGAPDTQYF
NA	TRBV6-5	few	14	TRBJ1-1	TGTGCCAGCAGTTACTCGAAGGGGATGTCTGAAGCTTTCTTT	CASSYSKGMSEAFF
NA	TRBV3-1/TRBV3-2	once	20	TRBJ2-3	TGTGCCAGCAGCCAGGAAAGACCCTCCCGGTTAGCCGGCGGCACAGATACGCAGTATTTT	CASSQERPSRLAGGTDTQYF
TRBD1	TRBV29-1	NA	15	TRBJ2-4	TGCAGCGTTGAAGGCGACAGGGGGCGCGGGGACATTCAGTACTTC	CSVEGDRGRGDIQYF
NA	TRBV7-9	NA	16	TRBJ1-3	TGTGCCAGCAGCTCCCCCCCGGGACAAGCTGGAAACACCATATATTTT	CASSSPPGQAGNTIYF
TRBD2	TRBV5-1	NA	15	TRBJ2-3	TGCGCCAGCAGCTTGACTAGCGGCCGCACAGATACGCAGTATTTT	CASSLTSGRTDTQYF
TRBD2	TRBV4-3	NA	18	TRBJ2-3	TGCGCCAGCAGCCAAGATCCTAGCGGGGGGGCCGGCGCAGATACGCAGTATTTT	CASSQDPSGGAGADTQYF
TRBD1	TRBV5-6	NA	15	TRBJ2-5	TGTGCCAGCAGCCCGGGACAGGGGAGACGAGAGACCCAGTACTTC	CASSPGQGRRETQYF
NA	TRBV5-1	NA	12	TRBJ1-1	TGCGCCAGCAGTCGGGGGGACACTGAAGCTTTCTTT	CASSRGDTEAFF
NA	TRBV25-1	NA	15	TRBJ1-1	TGTGCCAGCAGCGAGGCGGGGGCTCGAAACACTGAAGCTTTCTTT	CASSEAGARNTEAFF
NA	TRBV6-5	NA	15	TRBJ1-3	TGTGCCAGCAGTTACACACGGGTCTCTGGAAACACCATATATTTT	CASSYTRVSGNTIYF